This entry lists 16 T cell receptor beta chains sequenced from one sample in a study of control samples from healthy donors and cancer patients. The data were produced by immunoSEQ multiplex PCR, yet TCRdb's version contains in-frame clones alone and is incomplete. This table has about 98,000 clones, over 60% appearing once. Sequences were obtained from blood. The receptors derive from a woman aged 25-40 years in good health.

This clone was counted only a few times. V gene TRBV19 combines with J gene TRBJ1-3; D possibly corresponds to TRBD1 (6 bases). CDR1 and CDR2 from the germline V gene are LNHDA and SQIVND (reference sequence). The CDR3 covers 13 residues. Trimming took off 5 bases at V and 3 bases at J, with 8 bases between the two ends. The CDR3 region has the DNA TGTGCCAGTAGTCAGGGGATTGGAAACACCATATATTTT. Translation gives CASSQGIGNTIYF.

This chain connects TRBV19 to TRBJ2-2, with unresolved D. Germline-derived CDR1 and CDR2 are LNHDA and SQIVND (reference sequence). The CDR3 sequence is 13 residues long. V lost 4 bases, J lost 6 bases, and 9 bases lay in between. In DNA form, the CDR3 reads TGTGCCAGTAGTAGACGAGTCCCCGGGGAGCTGTTTTTT. Translation: CASSRRVPGELFF. The full variable domain, rest sourced from reference TRBV19 and TRBJ2-2, is DGGITQSPKYLFRKEGQNVTLSCEQNLNHDAMYWYRQDPGQGLRLIYYSQIVNDFQKGDIAEGYSVSREKKESFPLTVTSAQKNPTAFYLCASSRRVPGELFFGEGSRLTVL.

The chain recombines TRBV7-9 with TRBJ1-3; D is unresolved. The CDR3 is made up of 16 amino acids. CDR1 SEHNR and CDR2 FQNEAQ come from the germline V gene (reference sequence). Between the trimmed V and J ends, which lost 0 bases and 0 bases, there was a span of 9 bases. CDR3 loop: CASSLAGLLSGNTIYF. The CDR3 nucleotides read TGTGCCAGCAGCTTAGCCGGACTTCTCTCTGGAAACACCATATATTTT. The full variable domain, its missing parts supplied by reference TRBV7-9 and TRBJ1-3, is DTGVSQNPRHKITKRGQNVTFRCDPISEHNRLYWYRQTLGQGPEFLTYFQNEAQLEKSRLLSDRFSAERPKGSFSTLEIQRTEQGDSAMYLCASSLAGLLSGNTIYFGEGSWLTVV.

The chain has TRBV19 and TRBJ2-4; tentative D call: TRBD2 (6 bases). Germline-derived CDR1 and CDR2 are LNHDA and SQIVND (reference sequence). This CDR3 has 16 amino acids. The V end lost 0 bases, the J end lost 1 base, and 10 bases lay between the germline ends. The chain's CDR3 is CASSIDGGLAKNIQYF. CDR3 nucleotides: TGTGCCAGTAGTATAGATGGGGGGTTGGCCAAAAACATTCAGTACTTC.

This rearrangement joins TRBV11-3 to TRBJ2-7; the match to TRBD1 covers 9 bases. CDR1 is SGHNT, CDR2 YENEEA, per germline. Trimming at V came to 4 bases and at J to 6 bases, leaving 4 bases not matched to a gene. The length of the CDR3 is 13 residues. CDR3 bases: TGTGCCAGCAGCTGGGACAGGGTCGGCGAGCAGTACTTC. The encoded protein is CASSWDRVGEQYF. The whole variable domain, filled in from reference TRBV11-3 and TRBJ2-7, reads EAGVVQSPRYKIIEKKQPVAFWCNPISGHNTLYWYLQNLGQGPELLIRYENEEAVDDSQLPKDRFSAERLKGVDSTLKIQPAELGDSAVYLCASSWDRVGEQYFGPGTRLTVT.

This chain uses TRBV19 with TRBJ1-5; D possibly corresponds to TRBD1 (6 bases). The CDR3 totals 17 residues. CDR1 LNHDA and CDR2 SQIVND come from the germline V gene (reference sequence). V lost 7 bases to trimming and J lost 4 bases, with 23 bases between them. The DNA of the CDR3 is TGTGCCAGTAACCAGGGGAGGTACGAGGTTAGGAATCAGCCCCAGCATTTT. This translates into CASNQGRYEVRNQPQHF.

This clone was recorded only once. The chain has TRBV25-1 and TRBJ1-2, with TRBD1 identical over 9 bases. CDR1 is MGHDK and CDR2 is SYGVNS in the germline V gene. With 3 bases clipped from V and 4 bases from J, the junction kept 9 bases outside the gene matches. CDR3 length: 16 amino acids. For the CDR3, the DNA is TGTGCCAGCAGTGATCACCGGGACAGGGAGGGCTATGGCTACACCTTC. Residues: CASSDHRDREGYGYTF.

This clone has just a few counts. J is TRBJ1-1 and V is TRBV10-3; no clear D gene. From germline, CDR1 is ENHRY and CDR2 SYGVKD. The CDR3 runs 14 residues. The V gene lost 7 bases and the J gene lost 3 bases, with 15 bases spanning the gap. The DNA of the CDR3 is TGTGCCATCACCCCAGGTCCAGCCTACACTGAAGCTTTCTTT. Its protein is CAITPGPAYTEAFF.

This chain uses TRBV3-1 (or the pseudogene TRBV3-2) with TRBJ2-1; 10 bases agree with TRBD2. The ends lost 0 bases at V and 7 bases at J; junction bases unmatched: 18. Germline V gene data show CDR1 as LGHDT and CDR2 as YNNKEL (reference sequence). This CDR3 contains 20 residues. CDR3 amino acids: CASSQEAPGEAGGTKNEQFF. In nucleotides, the CDR3 is TGTGCCAGCAGCCAAGAAGCCCCGGGGGAAGCGGGGGGGACGAAAAATGAGCAGTTCTTC.

V and J are TRBV11-2 and TRBJ2-2; D gene unclear. The CDR3 totals 14 residues. Trimming removed 6 bases at V and 2 bases at J, with 10 bases between. CDR1 is SGHAT, CDR2 FQNNGV, per germline. CDR3 sequence (DNA): TGTGCCAGCAGTCTGGAGATAAACACCGGGGAGCTGTTTTTT. Its protein is CASSLEINTGELFF.

This clone was counted a few times. This chain uses TRBV5-1 with TRBJ1-5; maybe TRBD1 (6 bases). This CDR3 has 14 amino acids. Looked up from germline, CDR1 is SGHRS and CDR2 is YFSETQ. V dropped 5 bases and J dropped 4 bases, with 13 bases sitting between them. CDR3 sequence (DNA): TGCGCCAGCAGTTTAGGGGGTTTTAATCAGCCCCAGCATTTT. Translation: CASSLGGFNQPQHF.

The chain is built from TRBV29-1 and TRBJ1-4, with D perhaps matching TRBD1 (6 bases). V gave up 5 bases and J gave up 8 bases, with 9 bases separating them. Germline CDR1 is SQVTM and CDR2 is ANQGSEA. The CDR3 has 11 residues. The CDR3 loop is CSVMTGEKLFF. CDR3 DNA sequence: TGCAGCGTTATGACAGGAGAAAAACTGTTTTTT.

The rearrangement uses TRBV9 and TRBJ2-5; TRBD2 might be the D (5 bases). The ends were cut back, 4 bases at V and 1 base at J, with 14 bases in the middle. Germline CDR1 and CDR2: SGDLS and YYNGEE. The CDR3 has 15 amino acids. The CDR3 DNA is TGTGCCAGCAGCTCCCCCCGGGGTCGCCAAGAGACCCAGTACTTC. It codes for CASSSPRGRQETQYF. Using reference TRBV9 and TRBJ2-5 for the parts outside the CDR3, the full variable domain is DSGVTQTPKHLITATGQRVTLRCSPRSGDLSVYWYQQSLDQGLQFLIQYYNGEERAKGNILERFSAQQFPDLHSELNLSSLELGDSALYFCASSSPRGRQETQYFGPGTRLLVL.

The V call is TRBV7-3, the J call TRBJ1-2; D is undetermined. V was shortened by 5 bases and J by 8 bases, with 15 bases between the two germline ends. The length of the CDR3 is 13 residues. From germline, CDR1 is SGHTA and CDR2 FQGTGA. The CDR3 here is CASSPGGLGGYTF. The CDR3 DNA sequence: TGTGCCAGCAGCCCAGGAGGGCTGGGCGGCTACACCTTC.

This clone was detected only a few times. V gene TRBV11-2 combines with J gene TRBJ2-1; TRBD1 matches at 7 bases. Germline-derived CDR1 and CDR2 are SGHAT and FQNNGV. Losses at the gene ends were 6 bases for V and 0 bases for J; bases not matched to a gene: 8. The CDR3 loop spans 16 amino acids. This CDR3 is CASSHGQVSSYNEQFF. Written as DNA, the CDR3 is TGTGCCAGCAGTCACGGACAGGTTAGCTCCTACAATGAGCAGTTCTTC. Looking up the rest from reference TRBV11-2 and TRBJ2-1 gives the full variable domain: EAGVAQSPRYKIIEKRQSVAFWCNPISGHATLYWYQQILGQGPKLLIQFQNNGVVDDSQLPKDRFSAERLKGVDSTLKIQPAKLEDSAVYLCASSHGQVSSYNEQFFGPGTRLTVL.

The chain recombines TRBV5-1 with TRBJ2-2; no reliable D call. The CDR3 has 13 residues. Trimming left V 0 bases short and J 8 bases short, with 8 bases between. From germline, CDR1 is SGHRS and CDR2 YFSETQ. The CDR3 here is CASSLGSVGELFF. CDR3 nucleotide sequence: TGCGCCAGCAGCTTGGGTTCAGTGGGGGAGCTGTTTTTT.